Included here is one T cell receptor beta chain sequence, with context. It has no known antigen specificity. No qualities accompany the bases; no much larger clone lies one base away. The source of the sample is a study of T cells in Graves' hyperthyroidism and ophthalmopathy (dated by TCRdb to the late 2010s). Background on the whole study: Peripheral blood was sampled at the time of initial diagnosis, prior to any treatment. To identify distinguishing TCR V-J signatures, a discovery cohort of 90 to 100 patients was used, comprising 43 with Graves' ophthalmopathy and around 57 with stable Graves' hyperthyroidism. An independent validation cohort of around 19 hyperthyroidism patients and 17 patients who later progressed to ophthalmopathy tested prospective prediction of ophthalmopathy. The roughly 94 discovery patients were randomly split 7:3 into training and test sets. In addition, the study compared T-cell repertoires in thyroid tissue and in blood from about 6 Graves' hyperthyroidism patients. After blood sampling, hyperthyroidism patients were treated with methimazole at a starting dose of 30 mg daily, and ophthalmopathy patients were treated with high-dose intravenous methylprednisolone. The paper reports TCR Vbeta CDR3 sequencing of over 130 peripheral blood samples: under 45 ophthalmopathy, about 75 hyperthyroidism and around 17 progressor patients.

The germline V end is reduced by 7 bases and the J end by 3 bases; junction bases left unmatched: 12. From the cysteine up to the phenylalanine, the CDR3 has a length of 15 residues. The read is trimmed to its CDR3 DNA, 45 bases read in frame from base 1. Based on the germline V gene, the CDR1 and CDR2 sequences are MDHEN and SYDVKM. The TCR beta CDR3 regions were amplified from RNA transcripts. The first round of RT-PCR for the TCR CDR3 was performed with the HTBI primer set and the Qiagen OneStep RT-PCR kit. Libraries were constructed in a second round of multiplex PCR, after which size selection and purification were performed. Paired-end sequencing of the libraries was performed with 100 bp reads on an Illumina HiSeq2000. Processing in the source paper ran as follows. Raw data were processed with SOAPnuke, discarding reads with adapters, uncalled bases, mean Phred below 15, or no exact constant-primer or identifier match. High-quality paired reads were merged with COPE v1.2.5, and unique nucleotide sequences were defined as clonotypes. Clonotypes were aligned to IMGT TRBV, TRBD and TRBJ reference segments using MiTCR v1.1. Only V-J combinations with frequency above 0.0001, covering approximately 99% of repertoires, were analysed. A TCS score was defined as the ratio of F50 (clonal expansion) to E x V (chaos), with BLOSUM62-based TCRdist applied between CDR3 peptides within each V-J. Welch's t-statistics and random forest reduced around 510 V-J features to about 13, which were used in a naive Bayes classifier (R e1071). TCRdb reanalyzed the raw reads on its own, using fastp at Q25 for trimming and MiXCR for clone calling, and kept in-frame beta chains. Each entry is one CDR3 protein sequence, shown with its most common DNA and genes. For this entry, the V and J calls and clone size follow TCRdb and not the study's own pipeline. The sample profile shows approximately 640,000 distinct CDR3 sequences; 17% of them were found once. The top ten clones comprise around 15% of the sample.

What the study reported, not specific to this receptor: Most expanded thyroid clonotypes (frequency above 0.001) were also detected in blood, suggesting blood repertoires may reflect thyroid immune responses. During validation, the model predicted progression to ophthalmopathy a median of roughly six months ahead of onset, with almost 71% sensitivity and about 72% specificity. A model built on a 13 V-J signature distinguished ophthalmopathy from stable hyperthyroidism, reaching roughly 88% sensitivity and around 81% specificity in cross-validation and 80%/75% in testing. No statistical method was used to fix the sample size in advance, and group allocation was not hidden from the investigators.

Stable Graves' hyperthyroidism was defined as no progression to ophthalmopathy during 18 months of follow-up. Hyperthyroidism patients were newly diagnosed, with disease duration under 2 months, and aged 18 to 65 years. Exclusion was applied to patients with uncontrolled infections, other autoimmune diseases, pregnancy or lactation. Diagnoses were based on clinical symptoms, serum thyroxine and TRAb, thyroid ultrasound and orbital computed tomography. PBMCs were isolated from more than 8 ml of fresh peripheral blood by Ficoll-Paque density gradient centrifugation. Trizol reagent was used to extract total RNA, and RNA quality was then checked on an Agilent 2100 Bioanalyzer.

The sequence links TRBV28 to TRBJ2-7; 7 central bases correspond to TRBD1. Material for sequencing was blood. This TCR was recovered from a man aged 50-59 years with Graves' hyperthyroidism. The DNA sequence follows: TGTGCCAGCACCCTATCGACAGGGCCGCACTACGAGCAGTACTTC. This codes for CASTLSTGPHYEQYF.